What follows are 24 T cell receptor beta chains derived from one specimen sequenced in a study of CD8 T cells in ankylosing spondylitis. From the 5' RACE reads, TCRdb called clonotypes with MiXCR, one entry per CDR3 protein. The repertoire has roughly 100,000 distinct CDR3 sequences, about 8% of them found once; the top ten carry around 10%. What was sequenced was blood, either unsorted or a sorted T cell fraction (not recorded which). Receptor source: a male donor with ankylosing spondylitis or in good health (not recorded which).

There are many counts of this clonotype. This sequence joins TRBV7-3 and TRBJ1-4; 9 nucleotides line up with TRBD1. V lost 1 base, J lost 5 bases, and 2 bases stayed unmatched. The CDR3 is made up of 15 amino acids. Germline V gives CDR1 SGHTA, CDR2 FQGTGA. DNA of the CDR3: TGTGCCAGCAGCTTAAAGACAGGGGGGAATGAAAAACTGTTTTTT. Its translation: CASSLKTGGNEKLFF.

This clonotype was seen repeatedly, ten times or more. The gene calls are TRBV12-3 or TRBV12-4 and TRBJ1-2; no reliable D call. V dropped 8 bases and J dropped 1 base, with 17 bases sitting between them. The CDR3 is 15 residues long. The CDR3 spells CASSRRYLINYGYTF. As DNA, the CDR3 is TGTGCCAGCTCCCGACGGTATCTAATTAACTATGGCTACACCTTC.

This clonotype was counted ten times or more. The gene calls are TRBV10-3 and TRBJ2-2, with D possibly being TRBD2 (6 bases). V lost 3 bases and J 7 bases, leaving 12 bases between the germline ends. Looked up from germline, CDR1 is ENHRY and CDR2 is SYGVKD. CDR3 length equals 14 residues. CDR3 sequence reads: CAISDTAGNGELFF. The CDR3 DNA is TGTGCCATCAGTGACACGGCGGGGAACGGGGAGCTGTTTTTT.

The chain has TRBV12-3 or TRBV12-4 and TRBJ2-2, with 10 bases that match TRBD1. V gave up 2 bases and J gave up 4 bases; unmatched junction bases: 4. This CDR3 region has 16 residues. The CDR3 here is CASSLTGQGFTGELFF. As DNA, the CDR3 is TGTGCCAGCAGTTTAACGGGACAGGGGTTCACCGGGGAGCTGTTTTTT.

This clonotype was seen ten or more times. The genes are TRBV5-1 and TRBJ2-3, with TRBD1 matching over 7 bases. This CDR3 is 15 amino acids long. Germline V gives CDR1 SGHRS, CDR2 YFSETQ. After removal of 4 bases from V and 4 bases from J, the junction contained 9 bases not matched to a gene. The CDR3 spells CASSRQGVLSDTQYF. The CDR3 DNA reads TGCGCCAGCAGCCGGCAGGGGGTTTTATCAGATACGCAGTATTTT.

This clonotype has ten or more counts. The gene calls are TRBV12-3 or TRBV12-4 and TRBJ2-5; 9 bases agree with TRBD2. CDR3 length: 13 amino acids. Trimming at V came to 6 bases and at J to 6 bases, leaving 5 bases not matched to a gene. The chain's CDR3 is CASSPAGGKTQYF. The CDR3 DNA reads as TGTGCCAGCAGCCCAGCGGGAGGAAAGACCCAGTACTTC.

The chain uses TRBV4-2 and TRBJ2-3; D is ambiguous. V lost 0 bases, J lost 6 bases, and 10 bases lay in between. The length of the CDR3 is 14 residues. From germline, CDR1 is LGHNA and CDR2 YNFKEQ. The chain's CDR3 is CASSQETSRDTQYF. DNA for the CDR3: TGTGCCAGCAGCCAAGAGACCAGCCGGGATACGCAGTATTTT.

This clonotype has a count of ten or more. In DNA, the CDR3 is TGCGCCAGCAGCCAAGGGTCAGGGGACTTTCGAGGAGTCCACGAGCAGTACTTC. It codes for CASSQGSGDFRGVHEQYF. The chain has TRBV4-3 and TRBJ2-7; D possibly matches TRBD1 or TRBD2 (6 bases each). V gave up 1 base and J gave up 5 bases, with 24 bases separating them. The germline V gene has CDR1 LGHNA and CDR2 YSLEER. CDR3 size: 18 residues.

As regards this clonotype: This sequence may be a read error, since a much larger clone differs from it by one base. V usage is TRBV7-2 and J usage is TRBJ2-1, with unresolved D. There are 13 residues in the CDR3. Germline values: CDR1 SGHTA, CDR2 FQGNSA. DNA of the CDR3: TGTGCCAGCAGTCCGGACGTCTACAATGTGCAGTTCTTC. It translates to CASSPDVYNVQFF. The variable domain in full, with the rest retrieved from reference TRBV7-2 and TRBJ2-1, is GAGVSQSPSNKVTEKGKDVELRCDPISGHTALYWYRQSLGQGLEFLIYFQGNSAPDKSGLPSDRFSAERTGGSVSTLTIQRTQQEDSAVYLCASSPDVYNVQFFGPGTRLTVL.

This clonotype showed up many times. The chain is built from TRBV7-3 and TRBJ2-1; 7 bases are shared with TRBD2. Germline V gene lookup returns CDR1 SGHTA and CDR2 FQGTGA. This CDR3 has 15 residues. V lost 6 bases to trimming and J lost 2 bases; unmatched junction nucleotides: 7. CDR3 sequence reads: CASSFASGTYNEQFF. DNA of the CDR3: TGTGCCAGCAGTTTCGCTAGCGGTACCTACAATGAGCAGTTCTTC.

This clonotype was recorded at least ten times. The chain joins TRBV19 to TRBJ2-5; 10 bases are a match to TRBD2. This CDR3 has 17 residues. Germline V gene sequence: CDR1 LNHDA, CDR2 SQIVND (reference sequence). J gave up 0 bases and V 6 bases, and 10 bases lay outside the gene matches. The CDR3 DNA follows: TGTGCCAGTAGAAACGGCGCCGGGACTAGCGACCAAGAGACCCAGTACTTC. Its protein is CASRNGAGTSDQETQYF.

This clonotype was counted a few times. The chain is built from TRBV6-2 or TRBV6-3 and TRBJ2-7; 8 bases align to TRBD1. CDR1 is MNHEY, CDR2 SVGEGT, per germline. V dropped 6 bases and J dropped 2; count of bases not matched to a gene: 3. The CDR3 covers 13 residues. CDR3 coding DNA: TGTGCCAGCAGCAGGACAGGGACCTACGAGCAGTACTTC. Its protein is CASSRTGTYEQYF.

This clonotype was observed at least ten times. The gene calls are TRBV29-1 and TRBJ2-7; TRBD2 is a possible D gene (6 bases). This CDR3 is 17 amino acids long. The germline CDR1 and CDR2 sequences are SQVTM and ANQGSEA. V dropped 4 bases and J dropped 0 bases, with 22 bases sitting between them. The chain's CDR3 is CSVVPERRAESSYEQYF. CDR3 bases: TGCAGCGTTGTACCGGAGCGGAGGGCAGAGAGCTCCTACGAGCAGTACTTC.

This clonotype appeared many times. V usage is TRBV7-3 and J usage is TRBJ2-7; D is possibly TRBD2 (6 bases). CDR1 SGHTA and CDR2 FQGTGA come from the germline V gene. CDR3 length: 15 residues. V was cut by 5 bases and J by 3 bases, with 17 bases left in between. This CDR3 is CASSPAGTFDYEQYF. In DNA, the CDR3 is TGTGCCAGCAGCCCCGCCGGGACTTTCGACTACGAGCAGTACTTC.

This clonotype was found many times. The V call is TRBV7-2, the J call TRBJ2-1; 10 positions match TRBD2. The CDR3 consists of 17 residues. V was pared by 1 base and J by 4 bases, with 7 bases of the junction left unmatched. The V gene's germline CDR1 is SGHTA and CDR2 FQGNSA. This CDR3 reads CASSLGLAGEIYNEQFF. CDR3 DNA sequence: TGTGCCAGCAGCTTAGGACTAGCGGGTGAAATTTACAATGAGCAGTTCTTC.

For the CDR3, the DNA is TGTGCCTGGAGTGCCTATACGCAGTATTTT. Residues: CAWSAYTQYF. The rearrangement uses TRBV30 and TRBJ2-3; D remains unclear. CDR3 length: 10 residues. The germline CDR1 and CDR2 sequences are GTSNPN and SVGIG (reference sequence). V gave up 1 base and J gave up 7 bases, with 3 bases separating them.

This clonotype was picked up many times. The chain is built from TRBV25-1 and TRBJ1-2; 9 bases align to TRBD1. This CDR3 region has 15 residues. Germline assignment: CDR1 MGHDK and CDR2 SYGVNS. V shed 4 bases and J 1 base; nucleotides not matched to a gene: 4. The CDR3 DNA reads TGTGCCAGCAGTGCTCCGGGACAGGGTAACTATGGCTACACCTTC. This translates into CASSAPGQGNYGYTF.

This clonotype was detected a few times. The CDR3 DNA reads TGTGCCAGCAGTGAAACTAGCGGGAGGGCCAGTGAGCAGTTCTTC. It codes for CASSETSGRASEQFF. The rearrangement links TRBV2 to TRBJ2-1; 13 nucleotides line up with TRBD2. Trimming at V came to 2 bases and at J to 9 bases, leaving 4 bases not matched to a gene. CDR1 SNHLY and CDR2 FYNNEI come from the germline V gene. The CDR3 is made up of 15 amino acids. Filled out from reference TRBV2 and TRBJ2-1, the complete variable domain reads EPEVTQTPSHQVTQMGQEVILRCVPISNHLYFYWYRQILGQKVEFLVSFYNNEISEKSEIFDDQFSVERPDGSNFTLKIRSTKLEDSAMYFCASSETSGRASEQFFGPGTRLTVL.

This clonotype has ten or more counts. The CDR3 DNA follows: TGTGCCATCAGTGAGGATCAGGGCTACGAGCAGTACTTC. Translation: CAISEDQGYEQYF. The chain carries TRBV10-3 and TRBJ2-7, with a possible D match to TRBD1 (5 bases). This CDR3 region has 13 residues. Per germline, CDR1 ENHRY and CDR2 SYGVKD. Trimming took off 2 bases at V and 3 bases at J, with 8 bases between the two ends.

In its sample, this clonotype was seen many times. V gene TRBV12-3 or TRBV12-4 combines with J gene TRBJ1-4; 7 bases agree with TRBD1. V trimming: 3 bases; J trimming: 2 bases; junction bases outside the gene matches: 3. CDR3 size: 15 residues. CDR3: CASSFVRGTNEKLFF. In DNA form, the CDR3 reads TGTGCCAGCAGTTTCGTCAGGGGGACTAATGAAAAACTGTTTTTT.

At least ten counts were recorded for this clonotype. The V gene is TRBV4-3, the J gene TRBJ2-1; D gene unclear. The V end was cut by 1 base, the J end by 7 bases, with 11 bases between. Germline values: CDR1 LGHNA, CDR2 YSLEER. The CDR3 consists of 14 residues. The CDR3 region is CASSQGPSPNEQFF. Written as DNA, the CDR3 is TGCGCCAGCAGCCAAGGGCCGAGCCCTAATGAGCAGTTCTTC.

This clonotype was seen at least ten times. The chain uses TRBV5-1 and TRBJ2-2, with TRBD1 identical over 8 bases. There are 16 residues in the CDR3. Germline V CDR1 and CDR2: SGHRS, YFSETQ. J lost 1 base, V lost 5 bases, and 7 bases had no gene match. The CDR3 DNA follows: TGCGCCAGCAGAGCTCCCGGGACAGGGAACACCGGGGAGCTGTTTTTT. Translated: CASRAPGTGNTGELFF.

This clonotype was counted ten times or more. V and J are TRBV10-3 and TRBJ2-7; D not resolved. Germline V gene data show CDR1 as ENHRY and CDR2 as SYGVKD. Trimming took off 6 bases at V and 2 bases at J, with 11 bases between the two ends. This CDR3 region has 13 residues. DNA of the CDR3: TGTGCCATCAGGTCTGACGGTACCTACGAGCAGTACTTC. Encoded protein: CAIRSDGTYEQYF.

This clonotype was picked up many times. The J gene is TRBJ2-2, the V gene TRBV11-2; weak D call: TRBD2 (6 bases). CDR1 is SGHAT and CDR2 is FQNNGV in the germline V gene. CDR3 size: 15 residues. Trimming took 5 bases from V and 6 from J, leaving 16 bases between them. CDR3 residues: CASSTRDGFPGELFF. For the CDR3, the DNA is TGTGCCAGCAGCACGCGGGACGGCTTCCCCGGGGAGCTGTTTTTT.